These 12 T cell receptor beta chains originate from one sample sequenced in a study of blood T cell repertoires in COVID-19. Profiling relied on immunoSEQ multiplex PCR, and the TCRdb table lists in-frame clones only, not all of them. The sample consists of fewer than 100,000 clones, 75% to 90% of them appearing once. The sequenced sample was peripheral blood. These receptors were obtained from a woman in her 70s with acute or convalescent COVID-19.

This clone was observed a single time. The rearrangement links TRBV2 to TRBJ1-1; D remains unclear. This CDR3 spans 13 amino acids. Trimming took 5 bases from V and 0 from J, leaving 7 bases between them. CDR1 and CDR2 (germline): SNHLY, FYNNEI. The CDR3 region has the DNA TGTGCCAGCAGTACCTCAGTGAACACTGAAGCTTTCTTT. It translates to CASSTSVNTEAFF.

This clone appeared once. This CDR3 is CASSFDGAVIYGYTF. DNA for the CDR3: TGTGCCAGCAGCTTTGATGGGGCGGTGATCTATGGCTACACCTTC. The rearrangement links TRBV5-5 to TRBJ1-2; D possibly corresponds to TRBD1 (5 bases). Per the germline V gene, CDR1 is SGHKS and CDR2 is YYEKEE (reference sequence). Trimming took 2 bases from V and 4 from J, leaving 15 bases between them. The CDR3 sequence is 15 residues long.

This rearrangement joins TRBV5-4 to TRBJ2-7; TRBD2 aligns across 8 bases. There are 17 residues in the CDR3. With V trimmed by 2 bases and J by 2 bases, 12 bases remained unmatched. The germline V gene has CDR1 SGHNT and CDR2 YYREEE (reference sequence). Here the CDR3 reads CASSFRLVRGDTYEQYF. The CDR3 DNA reads TGTGCCAGCAGCTTCCGATTAGTGCGGGGGGACACCTACGAGCAGTACTTC.

In DNA form, the CDR3 reads TGTGCCAGCATGGGCGGGAACTATGGCTACACCTTC. Translating it yields CASMGGNYGYTF. The V gene is TRBV6-5, the J gene TRBJ1-2; D unclear. Germline CDR1 reads MNHEY; CDR2 reads SVGAGI. V was trimmed by 7 bases and J by 2 bases, leaving 8 bases between them. CDR3 size: 12 residues.

The chain carries TRBV5-1 and TRBJ2-3, with a tentative D call TRBD1 (6 bases). CDR1 is SGHRS and CDR2 is YFSETQ in the germline V gene. Trimming cost V 1 base and J 3 bases, with 12 bases left between them. This CDR3 comprises 15 residues. CDR3 nucleotides: TGCGCCAGCAGCTTGACAGGGTTGGGGACAGATACGCAGTATTTT. It yields the protein CASSLTGLGTDTQYF.

This clone was counted only a few times. The J gene is TRBJ1-4, the V gene TRBV27; no clear D. CDR1 is MNHEY and CDR2 is SMNVEV in the germline V gene (reference sequence). Trimming shortened V by 6 bases and J by 0 bases, and 8 bases separated the two germline ends. This CDR3 comprises 14 residues. The chain's CDR3 is CASRLLATNEKLFF. The CDR3 DNA is TGTGCCAGCAGACTCCTCGCAACTAATGAAAAACTGTTTTTT. The full variable domain, in which reference TRBV27 and TRBJ1-4 provide the parts outside the CDR3, is EAQVTQNPRYLITVTGKKLTVTCSQNMNHEYMSWYRQDPGLGLRQIYYSMNVEVTDKGDVPEGYKVSRKEKRNFPLILESPSPNQTSLYFCASRLLATNEKLFFGSGTQLSVL.

The chain carries TRBV9 and TRBJ1-1, with 8 positions matching TRBD1. The V and J ends lost 3 bases and 4 bases, in that order; junction bases with no gene match: 5. Germline V CDR1 and CDR2: SGDLS, YYNGEE. The CDR3 totals 14 residues. The CDR3 loop is CASSEQGAGTEAFF. In nucleotides, the CDR3 is TGTGCCAGCAGCGAGCAGGGGGCAGGCACTGAAGCTTTCTTT.

The rearrangement joins TRBV5-4 to TRBJ2-3; TRBD2 aligns across 10 bases. Trimming cost V 3 bases and J 0 bases; bases outside gene matches: 4. CDR3 length equals 16 residues. Germline CDR1 is SGHNT and CDR2 is YYREEE (reference sequence). For the CDR3, the DNA is TGTGCCAGCAGCTCCACGACTAGCGGGAGCACAGATACGCAGTATTTT. Amino acid sequence: CASSSTTSGSTDTQYF.

The J gene is TRBJ2-2, the V gene TRBV19; TRBD1 aligns across 11 bases. Trimming at V came to 8 bases and at J to 3 bases, leaving 5 bases not matched to a gene. Germline-derived CDR1 and CDR2 are LNHDA and SQIVND (reference sequence). The CDR3 runs 15 residues. The CDR3 region has the DNA TGTGCCAGTGGAGGACAGGGGGCCGACACCGGGGAGCTGTTTTTT. It yields the protein CASGGQGADTGELFF.

J is TRBJ1-4 and V is TRBV7-6, with a weak D call TRBD1 (5 bases). The V gene lost 5 bases and the J gene lost 8 bases, with 18 bases spanning the gap. Germline lookup yields CDR1 SGHVS and CDR2 FNYEAQ. The CDR3 loop spans 15 amino acids. CDR3 sequence reads: CASSPRTMAREKLFF. CDR3 nucleotides: TGTGCCAGCAGCCCCAGGACAATGGCCAGGGAAAAACTGTTTTTT.

As concerns this clone: Its ends do not fully match the called genes, so a read error is possible. The chain employs TRBV2 and TRBJ1-5, with D uncertain. The CDR3 covers 13 residues. Per germline, CDR1 SNHLY and CDR2 FYNNEI. Here the CDR3 DNA reads TGCGCGTCCCTAGGTTATAGCAATCAGCCCCAGCATTTT. It codes for CASLGYSNQPQHF. Filled out from reference TRBV2 and TRBJ1-5, the complete variable domain reads EPEVTQTPSHQVTQMGQEVILRCVPISNHLYFYWYRQILGQKVEFLVSFYNNEISEKSEIFDDQFSVERPDGSNFTLKIRSTKLEDSAMYFCASLGYSNQPQHFGDGTRLSIL.

The V and J genes are TRBV7-2 and TRBJ1-4; D is unresolved. Trimming took 5 bases from V and 8 from J, leaving 18 bases between them. This CDR3 comprises 15 residues. In germline, CDR1 is SGHTA, CDR2 FQGNSA. CDR3 sequence: CASSPRTGGNEKLFF. The CDR3 DNA is TGTGCCAGCAGCCCGCGGACGGGAGGGAACGAAAAACTGTTTTTT.